The 25 T cell receptor beta chains below all came from one sample that was sequenced in a study of immune heterogeneity within non-small cell lung tumors. In a multiplex PCR, 32 V and 13 J primers amplified TCR beta CDR3. From the multiplex PCR reads, TCRdb called clonotypes with MiXCR, one entry per CDR3 protein. The sample contains 21,000 or so distinct CDR3 sequences, around 30% of which appear only once. TCRs were amplified from about 560 ng gDNA of bulk tumor per sample. The authors collected several far-apart biopsies from each primary tumor during surgery. Enrolled individuals presented with untreated, newly diagnosed non-small cell lung cancer and received curative surgery. Sequencing was done on a sample of lung tumor tissue. These receptors originate from a man aged 35-49 years with non-small cell lung cancer.

This clonotype turned up a few times. This chain joins TRBV4-1 and TRBJ2-1; weak D call: TRBD2 (5 bases). The CDR3 runs 17 residues. Germline V gene sequence: CDR1 MGHRA, CDR2 YSYEKL. Trimming stripped 1 base from V and 0 bases from J, with 13 bases between. Here the CDR3 DNA reads TGCGCCAGCAGCCAAGCCCGGACTTTGAGCTCCTACAATGAGCAGTTCTTC. Amino acid sequence: CASSQARTLSSYNEQFF.

The rearrangement links TRBV5-1 to TRBJ2-5; 8 bases fit TRBD2. Per germline, CDR1 SGHRS and CDR2 YFSETQ. CDR3 size: 15 residues. V lost 0 bases to trimming and J lost 4 bases; unmatched junction nucleotides: 5. CDR3 loop: CASSLAGGRGETQYF. CDR3 bases: TGCGCCAGCAGCTTGGCGGGGGGGCGGGGAGAGACCCAGTACTTC.

This clonotype is classed as medium-sized. The genes are TRBV2 and TRBJ1-3, with a weak D call TRBD1 (6 bases). This CDR3 contains 15 residues. The V gene lost 7 bases and the J gene lost 0 bases, with 13 bases spanning the gap. CDR1 and CDR2 from the germline V gene are SNHLY and FYNNEI. The CDR3 sequence: CASKEDSTSGNTIYF. CDR3 nucleotides: TGTGCCAGCAAGGAGGACAGCACCTCTGGAAACACCATATATTTT.

The V and J genes are TRBV11-3 and TRBJ2-3; D remains unclear. Germline-derived CDR1 and CDR2 are SGHNT and YENEEA. V gave up 3 bases and J gave up 5 bases, with 9 bases separating them. This CDR3 has 13 amino acids. The CDR3 is CASSFLLIDTQYF. CDR3 DNA sequence: TGTGCCAGCAGCTTCCTACTTATAGATACGCAGTATTTT. Looking up the rest from reference TRBV11-3 and TRBJ2-3 gives the full variable domain: EAGVVQSPRYKIIEKKQPVAFWCNPISGHNTLYWYLQNLGQGPELLIRYENEEAVDDSQLPKDRFSAERLKGVDSTLKIQPAELGDSAVYLCASSFLLIDTQYFGPGTRLTVL.

This clonotype came up a few times. The V and J genes are TRBV6-1 and TRBJ1-2, with 7 bases identical to TRBD1. The CDR3 contains 14 residues. Germline V gives CDR1 MNHNS, CDR2 SASEGT. The junction had 8 bases not matched to a gene; V was cut back by 3 bases and J by 7 bases. Here the CDR3 reads CASSERGRVGGYTF. The CDR3 bases are TGTGCCAGCAGTGAGAGGGGGCGTGTGGGTGGCTACACCTTC.

With respect to this clonotype: Since a much larger clone is just one base distant, this may be a read error. The chain uses TRBV5-5 and TRBJ1-3; 9 bases line up with TRBD1. The CDR3 consists of 19 residues. V lost 4 bases, J lost 0 bases, and 14 bases stayed unmatched. Germline-derived CDR1 and CDR2 are SGHKS and YYEKEE (reference sequence). The CDR3 nucleotides read TGTGCCAGCAGCCCCGGGACAGGGAATTGGGCCTTCTCTGGAAACACCATATATTTT. This translates into CASSPGTGNWAFSGNTIYF.

As concerns this clonotype: A much larger clone lies a single base off, so this may be a read error. The CDR3 reads CGSSLLGNQPQHF. The DNA for the CDR3 is TGTGGCAGCAGTTTGTTGGGTAACCAGCCCCAGCATTTT. The chain joins TRBV12-3 or TRBV12-4 to TRBJ1-5; D unclear. This CDR3 is built from 13 residues.

This chain connects TRBV11-3 to TRBJ2-7; D might be TRBD1 (6 bases). Germline assignment: CDR1 SGHNT and CDR2 YENEEA. The CDR3 has 15 amino acids. V gave up 1 base and J gave up 5 bases, with 15 bases separating them. The CDR3 sequence is CASSLGLGRGHEQYF. CDR3 DNA sequence: TGTGCCAGCAGCTTAGGCTTGGGCAGGGGTCACGAGCAGTACTTC.

This chain connects TRBV19 to TRBJ1-1; D perhaps matches TRBD1 (5 bases). Germline CDR1 reads LNHDA; CDR2 reads SQIVND (reference sequence). The CDR3 loop spans 15 amino acids. The V end was cut by 0 bases, the J end by 5 bases, with 13 bases between. The CDR3 DNA sequence: TGTGCCAGTAGTATAGATATTCAGGGTCTAACTGAAGCTTTCTTT. As protein: CASSIDIQGLTEAFF. Full variable domain (outside the CDR3, taken from reference TRBV19 and TRBJ1-1): DGGITQSPKYLFRKEGQNVTLSCEQNLNHDAMYWYRQDPGQGLRLIYYSQIVNDFQKGDIAEGYSVSREKKESFPLTVTSAQKNPTAFYLCASSIDIQGLTEAFFGQGTRLTVV.

This clonotype was seen at least ten times. The rearrangement joins TRBV12-3 or TRBV12-4 to TRBJ2-3; TRBD2 matches at 10 bases. CDR3 size: 14 residues. Trimming at V came to 6 bases and at J to 4 bases, leaving 4 bases not matched to a gene. CDR3 region: CASSEREGADTQYF. The DNA of the CDR3 is TGTGCCAGCAGCGAGCGGGAGGGCGCAGATACGCAGTATTTT.

This sequence joins TRBV5-1 and TRBJ1-2; D gene unclear. Trimming took 0 bases from V and 0 from J, leaving 12 bases between them. Germline V gene sequence: CDR1 SGHRS, CDR2 YFSETQ. The CDR3 loop spans 16 amino acids. This CDR3 reads CASSLAGRHANYGYTF. Here the CDR3 DNA reads TGCGCCAGCAGCTTGGCCGGAAGGCACGCTAACTATGGCTACACCTTC.

The table lists this clonotype with many counts. V and J are TRBV5-6 and TRBJ2-7, with TRBD1 matching over 8 bases. The CDR3 runs 16 residues. Germline loops: CDR1 SGHDT, CDR2 YYEEEE. V was pared by 1 base and J by 3 bases, with 9 bases of the junction left unmatched. DNA for the CDR3: TGTGCCAGCAGCTTGTTGTTGGGACAGGACTACTACGAGCAGTACTTC. Translation gives CASSLLLGQDYYEQYF.

This clonotype was counted ten times or more. The CDR3 protein is CASRDTGVGETQYF. DNA of the CDR3: TGTGCCAGCAGGGATACAGGGGTCGGAGAGACCCAGTACTTC. The chain joins TRBV2 to TRBJ2-5, with 7 bases fitting TRBD1. V was clipped by 6 bases and J by 4 bases; unmatched bases: 8. Germline lookup yields CDR1 SNHLY and CDR2 FYNNEI. The length of the CDR3 is 14 residues.

This rearrangement joins TRBV4-1 to TRBJ2-1; 9 positions agree with TRBD2. The V and J ends lost 7 bases and 7 bases, in that order; junction bases with no gene match: 11. The CDR3 runs 15 residues. Germline V gives CDR1 MGHRA, CDR2 YSYEKL. This CDR3 reads CASIPAGGGFNEQFF. The CDR3, as DNA: TGCGCCAGCATCCCAGCGGGAGGAGGATTTAATGAGCAGTTCTTC.

The chain combines TRBV5-5 with TRBJ2-7; 7 bases are a match to TRBD2. V was pared by 0 bases and J by 2 bases, with 5 bases of the junction left unmatched. This CDR3 is 15 amino acids long. CDR1 SGHKS and CDR2 YYEKEE come from the germline V gene (reference sequence). CDR3 sequence reads: CASSLGASGAYEQYF. The CDR3 DNA follows: TGTGCCAGCAGCTTGGGGGCTAGCGGAGCCTACGAGCAGTACTTC.

This clonotype was detected only a few times. Since the CDR3 does not end with the conserved phenylalanine or tryptophan, this likely comes from a read error. This chain uses TRBV12-3 or TRBV12-4 with TRBJ1-2; perhaps TRBD1 as D (6 bases). This CDR3 is 14 amino acids long. V lost 6 bases to trimming and J lost 4 bases, with 15 bases between them. As DNA, the CDR3 is TGTGCCAGCAGGCCACCAGGGGAAGCCTATGGCTACACCCTC. Translating gives CASRPPGEAYGYTL.

A few counts support this clonotype. The rearrangement links TRBV5-1 to TRBJ2-7, with TRBD2 matching over 7 bases. The germline V gene has CDR1 SGHRS and CDR2 YFSETQ. CDR3 length: 13 amino acids. Trimming cost V 2 bases and J 5 bases; bases outside gene matches: 4. CDR3 nucleotides: TGCGCCAGCAGCTTCGGGACTATCAACGAGCAGTACTTC. Translating gives CASSFGTINEQYF. The variable domain in full, with the rest retrieved from reference TRBV5-1 and TRBJ2-7, is KAGVTQTPRYLIKTRGQQVTLSCSPISGHRSVSWYQQTPGQGLQFLFEYFSETQRNKGNFPGRFSGRQFSNSRSEMNVSTLELGDSALYLCASSFGTINEQYFGPGTRLTVT.

This clonotype has a count of ten or more. Here the CDR3 DNA reads TGTGCCAGCAGACGACAGGGGGCCGAAAACACCATATATTTT. It specifies CASRRQGAENTIYF. The V call is TRBV13, the J call TRBJ1-3; TRBD1 matches at 10 bases. V lost 6 bases and J lost 6; bases outside the gene matches: 5. Per germline, CDR1 PRHDT and CDR2 FYEKMQ (reference sequence). The CDR3 runs to 14 residues.

The V and J genes are TRBV7-2 and TRBJ2-7, with a possible D match to TRBD2 (5 bases). V lost 2 bases and J lost 3, with 14 bases in between. The CDR3 length is 15 residues. Germline V lookup: CDR1 SGHTA, CDR2 FQGNSA. The CDR3 sequence is CASSLIGRGDYEQYF. The CDR3 DNA is TGTGCCAGCAGCTTAATTGGGAGAGGTGACTACGAGCAGTACTTC.

Turning to this clonotype: An end of the junction differs from the germline gene, which may be a read error. The J gene is TRBJ2-1, the V gene TRBV9; D unresolved. CDR1 and CDR2 (germline): SGDLS, YYNGEE. The CDR3 totals 16 residues. In nucleotides, the CDR3 is TGTACCAGCAGCGTTTCCCCCACGGCCACAAACAATGAGCAGTTCTTC. It codes for CTSSVSPTATNNEQFF.

For this clonotype: Germline and junction disagree at one end, which may indicate a read error. The rearrangement links TRBV14 to TRBJ2-7; the D is unclear. The CDR3 runs to 15 residues. Germline lookup yields CDR1 SGHDN and CDR2 FVKESK. The CDR3 here is CARSQGRGGAYEQYF. The CDR3 DNA follows: TGTGCCAGAAGCCAAGGTCGAGGCGGAGCCTACGAGCAGTACTTC.

This clonotype has only one observation. This may come from a read error, since a much larger clone is one base off. The chain recombines TRBV11-3 with TRBJ1-2, with a tentative D call TRBD1 (5 bases). The V gene lost 9 bases and the J gene lost 4 bases, with 18 bases spanning the gap. Germline V gene data show CDR1 as SGHNT and CDR2 as YENEEA. The CDR3 has 14 amino acids. In nucleotides, the CDR3 is TGTGCCAGGAGCAGCCCAGGGACGGGCTATGGCTACACCTTC. Translated, it gives CARSSPGTGYGYTF.

There are a few counts of this clonotype. V gene TRBV29-1 combines with J gene TRBJ1-1; 8 bases line up with TRBD1. Germline V gene data show CDR1 as SQVTM and CDR2 as ANQGSEA. This CDR3 region has 13 residues. V shed 7 bases and J 4 bases; nucleotides not matched to a gene: 8. The CDR3 DNA is TGCAGCGCCTCAGGGGGCGGCGGCACTGAAGCTTTCTTT. Translated, it gives CSASGGGGTEAFF.

The chain employs TRBV29-1 and TRBJ1-1; 8 bases align to TRBD1. The CDR3 covers 13 residues. Germline V CDR1 and CDR2: SQVTM, ANQGSEA. For the CDR3, the DNA is TGCATCGCCTCAGGGGGCGGCGGCACTGAAGCTTTCTTT. It is translated as CIASGGGGTEAFF.

This rearrangement joins TRBV7-9 to TRBJ1-2; D uncertain. V lost 5 bases and J 5 bases, leaving 21 bases between the germline ends. CDR1 is SEHNR and CDR2 is FQNEAQ in the germline V gene (reference sequence). The CDR3 totals 16 residues. The CDR3 sequence: CASSPGQAQTAYGYTF. The CDR3 DNA sequence: TGTGCCAGCAGCCCCGGTCAGGCCCAAACAGCTTATGGCTACACCTTC.